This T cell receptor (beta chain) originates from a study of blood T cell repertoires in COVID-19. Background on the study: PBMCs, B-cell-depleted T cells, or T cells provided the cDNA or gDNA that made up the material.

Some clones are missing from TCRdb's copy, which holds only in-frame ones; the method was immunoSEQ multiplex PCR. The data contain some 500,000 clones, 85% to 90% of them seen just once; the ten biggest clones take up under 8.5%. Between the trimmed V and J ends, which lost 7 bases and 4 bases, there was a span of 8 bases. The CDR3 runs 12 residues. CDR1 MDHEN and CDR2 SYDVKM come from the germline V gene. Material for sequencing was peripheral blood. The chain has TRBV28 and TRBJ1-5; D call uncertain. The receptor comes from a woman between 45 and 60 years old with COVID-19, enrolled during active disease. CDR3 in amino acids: CASKSPNQPQHF. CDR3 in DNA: TGTGCCAGCAAGAGCCCGAATCAGCCCCAGCATTTT.